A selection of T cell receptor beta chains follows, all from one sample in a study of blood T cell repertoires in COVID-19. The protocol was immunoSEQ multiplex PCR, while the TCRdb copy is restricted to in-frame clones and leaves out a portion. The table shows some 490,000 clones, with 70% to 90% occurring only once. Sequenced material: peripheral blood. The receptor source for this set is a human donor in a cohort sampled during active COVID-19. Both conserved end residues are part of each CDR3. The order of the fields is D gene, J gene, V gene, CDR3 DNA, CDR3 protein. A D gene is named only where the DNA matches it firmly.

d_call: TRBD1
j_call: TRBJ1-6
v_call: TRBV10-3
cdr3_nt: TGTGCCATCAGGGGGGACAGGGGTTCCTCACCCCTCCACTTT
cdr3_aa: CAIRGDRGSSPLHF

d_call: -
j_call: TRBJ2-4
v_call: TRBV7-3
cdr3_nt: TGTGCCAGCAGCTTAACGCTTCAGGGCATTCAGTACTTC
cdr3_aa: CASSLTLQGIQYF

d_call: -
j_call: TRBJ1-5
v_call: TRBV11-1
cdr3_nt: TGTGCCAGCAGCTCAGGACAGCCCAATCAGCCCCAGCATTTT
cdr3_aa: CASSSGQPNQPQHF

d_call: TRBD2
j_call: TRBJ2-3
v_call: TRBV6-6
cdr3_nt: TGTGCCAGCAGTCCCGGGGGGGGCCCAGATACGCAGTATTTT
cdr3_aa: CASSPGGGPDTQYF

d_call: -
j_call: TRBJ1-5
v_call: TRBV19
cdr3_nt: TGTGCCAGTAGTCTACAGGGAAGCAATCAGCCCCAGCATTTT
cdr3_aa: CASSLQGSNQPQHF

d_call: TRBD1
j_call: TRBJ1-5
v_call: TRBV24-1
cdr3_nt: TGTGCCACCAGTGAGCCGGACAGGGAATGGGGCAATCAGCCCCAGCATTTT
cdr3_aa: CATSEPDREWGNQPQHF

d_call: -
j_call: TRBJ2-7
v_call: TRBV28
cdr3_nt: TGTGCCAGCAGCAAGGGGGGGGACTTATACGAGCAGTACTTC
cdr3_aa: CASSKGGDLYEQYF

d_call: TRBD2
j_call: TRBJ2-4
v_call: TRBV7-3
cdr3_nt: TGTGCCAGCAGCTTAGGCCTAGCGGGAGAGAACATTCAGTACTTC
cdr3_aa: CASSLGLAGENIQYF

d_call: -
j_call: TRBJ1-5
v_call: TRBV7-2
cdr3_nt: TGTGCCAGCAGGGCCGGGGATAGCAATCAGCCCCAGCATTTT
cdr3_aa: CASRAGDSNQPQHF

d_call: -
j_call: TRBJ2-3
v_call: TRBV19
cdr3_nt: TGTGCCAGTAAGCAGACTAGGAGCGCAGATACGCAGTATTTT
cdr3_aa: CASKQTRSADTQYF

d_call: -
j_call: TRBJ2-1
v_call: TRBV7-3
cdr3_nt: TGTGCCAGCAGCTCACGACAGGGAGGTGAGCAGTTCTTC
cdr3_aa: CASSSRQGGEQFF

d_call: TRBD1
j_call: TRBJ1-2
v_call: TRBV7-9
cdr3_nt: TGTGCCAGCAGCCGCGGGACAGACCCCCTCTATGGCTACACCTTC
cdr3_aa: CASSRGTDPLYGYTF

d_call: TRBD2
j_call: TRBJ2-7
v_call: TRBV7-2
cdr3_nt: TGTGCCAGCAGCTCGACAACTAGCGGGAAAGTCTACGAGCAGTACTTC
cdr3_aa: CASSSTTSGKVYEQYF

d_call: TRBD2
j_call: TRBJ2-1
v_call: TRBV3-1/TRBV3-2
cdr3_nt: TGTGCCAGCAGCCAAGATCGACTAGCGGGAGGCAAGGCGGGGGGAAATGAGCAGTTCTTC
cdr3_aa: CASSQDRLAGGKAGGNEQFF

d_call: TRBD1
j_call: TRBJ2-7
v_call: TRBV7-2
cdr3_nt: TGTGCCAGCAGCCCGGGAGTGGGACAGGCCGATTACTCCTACGAGCAGTACTTC
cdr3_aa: CASSPGVGQADYSYEQYF

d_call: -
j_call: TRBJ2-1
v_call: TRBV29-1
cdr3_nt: TGCAGCGTTGAAACTCGGGCCTACAATGAGCAGTTCTTC
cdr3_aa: CSVETRAYNEQFF

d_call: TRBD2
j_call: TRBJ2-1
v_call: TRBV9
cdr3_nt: TGTGCCAGCGGGACTAGCAACCCCTACAATGAGCAGTTCTTC
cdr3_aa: CASGTSNPYNEQFF

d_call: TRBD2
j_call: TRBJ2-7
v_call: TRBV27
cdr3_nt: TGTGCCAGCATCTGGGATCAGCGGGAGGGCCAGGAGTACGAGCAGTACTTC
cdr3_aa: CASIWDQREGQEYEQYF

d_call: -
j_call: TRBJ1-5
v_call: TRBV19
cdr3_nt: TGTGCCAGTAGTATGGTCCCGGGGAAAGCATGGGATCAGCCCCAGCATTTT
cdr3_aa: CASSMVPGKAWDQPQHF

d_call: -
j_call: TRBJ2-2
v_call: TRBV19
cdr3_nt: TGTGCCAGTAGTATCAATCTTCGGGGGACCGGGGAGCTGTTTTTT
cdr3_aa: CASSINLRGTGELFF

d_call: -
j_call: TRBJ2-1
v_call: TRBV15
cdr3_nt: TGTGCCACCAACCAAGATCCGGAGAAGTATTCGTCCCATGAGCAGTTCTTC
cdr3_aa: CATNQDPEKYSSHEQFF

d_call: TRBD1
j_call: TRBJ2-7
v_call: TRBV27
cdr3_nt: TGTGCCACCAGTGATGGGACAGGGTTTCCCTACGAGCAGTACTTC
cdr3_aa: CATSDGTGFPYEQYF